This T cell receptor (beta chain) was sequenced during a study of post-analysis software for immune sequencing data (dated by TCRdb to between 2015 and 2016). The study in broad terms: Relapsing-remitting, secondary progressive and progressive-relapsing multiple sclerosis were recorded as disease courses, and subtype annotation was lacking for some patients. The patient repertoires were compared against approximately eleven previously published healthy control repertoires obtained from donors aged roughly 6 to 28 years. A subset of samples was prepared in parallel using single-end sample barcoding, then pooled and co-amplified after Illumina adapter ligation.

TCR beta repertoires were profiled from peripheral blood of roughly 13 young patients with multiple sclerosis to demonstrate the VDJtools post-analysis software. The multiple sclerosis patients were children and adolescents between about 6 and 16 years of age. This clonotype was seen a few times. Its antigen is unknown. Base qualities are not provided; no much larger clone lies one nucleotide away. Reading the germline V gene gives CDR1 MDHEN and CDR2 SYDVKM. The CDR3 spans 13 residues, from the cysteine through the phenylalanine. Here the CDR3 DNA is all that survives: 39 bases in frame from base 1. Deletion took 8 bases off V and 3 bases off J, with a span of 13 bases between the germline ends. The research as a whole found: Significantly higher frequencies in patients than in controls were found for roughly 5 TRBV segments, including TRBV5-6, TRBV5-1 and TRBV20-1. When samples were clustered directly using the F measure, samples prepared in the same batch co-clustered strongly, which prompted a batch-effect correction. Normalized Chao1 diversity was significantly lower in multiple sclerosis patients than controls, suggesting substantial peripheral T-cell clonal expansion. The multiple sclerosis patient group was slightly younger than the control group.

Library creation used PCR. Sequencing relied on an Illumina HiSeq 2500. To reduce PCR and sequencing biases, unique molecular identifiers were incorporated into the TCR beta cDNA libraries. Roughly 500,000 cDNA molecules were obtained per 1 to 10 million input T cells, so each molecule approximated one T cell. The same protocol used for the earlier healthy control dataset was applied to prepare and sequence the patient libraries. Within a given batch, samples were prepared together, multiplexed and sequenced on the same HiSeq lane. On the authors' methods: MIGEC was used to process the raw barcoded reads, and molecular identifier groups with only a single read were discarded before consensus assembly and CDR3 extraction. Clonotype tables were post-analysed with VDJtools, normalizing diversity by down-sampling all datasets to the smallest sample size. To correct batch-related cross-sample contamination, repertoire overlap clustering matched CDR3 amino acid sequences but not nucleotide sequences. TCRdb reran the public reads through fastp at Q25 and MiXCR, keeping productive beta chains. Every CDR3 protein is listed once, alongside the most common genes and DNA of its rows. TCRdb assigned the V and J calls; the authors' analysis was not used. This sample is represented by about 200,000 distinct CDR3 sequences; 29% of them were singletons. Jointly, the top ten make up approximately 3% of the sample.

The receptor was isolated from a girl under 18 with multiple sclerosis. This sequence uses TRBV28 and TRBJ2-5, with the D call perhaps TRBD1 or TRBD2, each one matching 6 bases. Sequencing was done on a sample of blood. The nucleotides read TGTGCCAGCGTCCCGGGGGCCGAAGAGACCCAGTACTTC. Its translation is CASVPGAEETQYF.